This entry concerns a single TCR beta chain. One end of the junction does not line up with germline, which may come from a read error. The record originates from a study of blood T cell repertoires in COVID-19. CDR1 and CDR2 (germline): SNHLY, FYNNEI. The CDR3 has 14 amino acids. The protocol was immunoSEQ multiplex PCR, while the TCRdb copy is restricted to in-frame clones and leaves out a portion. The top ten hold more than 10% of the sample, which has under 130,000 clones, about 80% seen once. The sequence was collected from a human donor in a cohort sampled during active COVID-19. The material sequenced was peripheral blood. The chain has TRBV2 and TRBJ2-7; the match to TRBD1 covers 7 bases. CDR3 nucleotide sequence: TGTGCCAGCGGTGAGGGGGCTCCCGCCTACGAGCAGTACTTC. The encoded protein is CASGEGAPAYEQYF.